Following are 27 T cell receptor beta chains from one sample sequenced in a study of cytomegalovirus exposure and HLA in healthy donors. Primers included in the PCR were 60 Vbeta and 13 Jbeta primers. Sequenced by immunoSEQ multiplex PCR; TCRdb stores in-frame clones only, minus some. In the table there are around 120,000 clones, roughly four fifths of which are singletons. The sequencing sample was made of PBMCs. The receptors come from a woman between 50 and 59 years old in good health and CMV-seronegative.

The chain is built from TRBV27 and TRBJ2-7; 9 positions match TRBD1. Trimming cost V 2 bases and J 5 bases; bases outside gene matches: 7. CDR1 and CDR2 (germline): MNHEY, SMNVEV (reference sequence). This CDR3 is built from 15 residues. CDR3 loop: CASSLTQDRGHEQYF. The CDR3 DNA sequence: TGTGCCAGCAGTTTAACCCAGGACAGGGGCCACGAGCAGTACTTC.

V is TRBV7-2 and J is TRBJ2-3; D might be TRBD1 (5 bases). This CDR3 has 14 residues. CDR1 is SGHTA, CDR2 FQGNSA, per germline. Deletions cut 5 bases from V and 2 bases from J, with 11 bases between. The CDR3 spells CASSALGLTDTQYF. The DNA for the CDR3 is TGTGCCAGCAGCGCCCTGGGGCTCACAGATACGCAGTATTTT.

V usage is TRBV9 and J usage is TRBJ2-7; TRBD2 is a possible D gene (6 bases). CDR1 and CDR2 from the germline V gene are SGDLS and YYNGEE. The CDR3 contains 12 residues. With 5 bases removed from V and 9 bases from J, the gap between germline ends came to 15 bases. The CDR3 spells CASSGGLRRQYV. The CDR3 DNA reads as TGTGCCAGCAGTGGAGGACTACGCCGGCAGTACGTC.

V usage is TRBV7-8 and J usage is TRBJ1-4, with a possible D match to TRBD1 (5 bases). Germline lookup yields CDR1 SGHVS and CDR2 FQNEAQ. The V end was cut by 3 bases, the J end by 5 bases, with 16 bases between. The CDR3 loop spans 16 amino acids. The CDR3 DNA follows: TGTGCCAGCAGCTTCCGACAGCCGGCGATGAATGAAAAACTGTTTTTT. This codes for CASSFRQPAMNEKLFF. Filled out from reference TRBV7-8 and TRBJ1-4, the complete variable domain reads GAGVSQSPRYKVAKRGQDVALRCDPISGHVSLFWYQQALGQGPEFLTYFQNEAQLDKSGLPSDRFFAERPEGSVSTLKIQRTQQEDSAVYLCASSFRQPAMNEKLFFGSGTQLSVL.

J is TRBJ2-2 and V is TRBV19, with 10 nucleotides matching TRBD2. The length of the CDR3 is 15 residues. Unmatched junction bases numbered 9, after V lost 7 bases and J lost 7 bases. Germline V CDR1 and CDR2: LNHDA, SQIVND (reference sequence). CDR3 DNA sequence: TGTGCCAGTATTTTCAGCGGGAGGGCCGTCGGGGAGCTGTTTTTT. Translated: CASIFSGRAVGELFF.

V is TRBV5-1 and J is TRBJ1-3; D ambiguous. CDR1 and CDR2 (germline): SGHRS, YFSETQ. V was shortened by 2 bases and J by 2 bases, with 8 bases between the two germline ends. This CDR3 region has 14 residues. This CDR3 is CASSLEGTGNTIYF. Here the CDR3 DNA reads TGCGCCAGCAGCTTAGAGGGAACTGGAAACACCATATATTTT. Filled out from reference TRBV5-1 and TRBJ1-3, the complete variable domain reads KAGVTQTPRYLIKTRGQQVTLSCSPISGHRSVSWYQQTPGQGLQFLFEYFSETQRNKGNFPGRFSGRQFSNSRSEMNVSTLELGDSALYLCASSLEGTGNTIYFGEGSWLTVV.

The rearrangement uses TRBV27 and TRBJ1-5; no clear D gene. V was trimmed by 8 bases and J by 1 base, leaving 15 bases between them. Germline V lookup: CDR1 MNHEY, CDR2 SMNVEV (reference sequence). There are 15 residues in the CDR3. This chain's CDR3 is CASSRFRGSNQPQHF. CDR3 in DNA: TGTGCCAGCTCACGCTTCCGGGGAAGCAATCAGCCCCAGCATTTT.

The chain employs TRBV28 and TRBJ1-1; possible D gene TRBD1, 5 bases. Germline CDR1 MDHEN, CDR2 SYDVKM. The CDR3 length is 15 residues. Trimming removed 5 bases at V and 3 bases at J, with 16 bases between. This chain's CDR3 is CASSDTGGSDTEAFF. CDR3 sequence (DNA): TGTGCCAGCAGTGATACGGGGGGTAGCGACACTGAAGCTTTCTTT.

This clone was picked up one time. This chain links TRBV9 with TRBJ2-5; D perhaps matches TRBD2 (6 bases). The CDR3 runs 15 residues. V was clipped by 3 bases and J by 3 bases, with 15 bases between them. Looked up from germline, CDR1 is SGDLS and CDR2 is YYNGEE. CDR3 bases: TGTGCCAGCAGCGCAACCGGGACTTTAAAAGAGACCCAGTACTTC. Protein: CASSATGTLKETQYF.

The CDR3 protein is CASSLRGTQGETQYF. CDR3 DNA: TGTGCCAGCAGCTTAAGGGGGACGCAGGGGGAGACCCAGTACTTC. This chain links TRBV7-2 with TRBJ2-5; D is perhaps TRBD1 (6 bases). The CDR3 spans 15 residues. Trimming removed 2 bases at V and 5 bases at J, with 15 bases between. Germline V CDR1 and CDR2: SGHTA, FQGNSA.

This clone was seen once. V usage is TRBV6-6 and J usage is TRBJ1-1; 7 bases match TRBD1. CDR1 is MNHNY and CDR2 is SVGAGI in the germline V gene (reference sequence). The CDR3 has 15 residues. V was pared by 5 bases and J by 0 bases, with 6 bases of the junction left unmatched. The CDR3 DNA sequence: TGTGCCAGCAGTCTCACGACAGGGATGAACACTGAAGCTTTCTTT. Protein product: CASSLTTGMNTEAFF.

V is TRBV27 and J is TRBJ1-4; TRBD1 might be the D (5 bases). Germline values: CDR1 MNHEY, CDR2 SMNVEV (reference sequence). The CDR3 has 14 residues. V lost 6 bases and J 3 bases, leaving 11 bases between the germline ends. The CDR3 DNA reads as TGTGCCAGCAGGGACACCTGGGCTAATGAAAAACTGTTTTTT. Translating it yields CASRDTWANEKLFF. Complete variable domain (other parts from reference TRBV27 and TRBJ1-4): EAQVTQNPRYLITVTGKKLTVTCSQNMNHEYMSWYRQDPGLGLRQIYYSMNVEVTDKGDVPEGYKVSRKEKRNFPLILESPSPNQTSLYFCASRDTWANEKLFFGSGTQLSVL.

This clone came up once. V gene TRBV27 combines with J gene TRBJ2-1; 11 positions match TRBD2. CDR3 length equals 16 residues. The germline CDR1 and CDR2 sequences are MNHEY and SMNVEV (reference sequence). The junction had 8 bases not matched to a gene; V was cut back by 4 bases and J by 6 bases. The CDR3 bases are TGTGCCAGCAGTTCCTTAGCGGGAGGGCCATCCAATGAGCAGTTCTTC. Protein product: CASSSLAGGPSNEQFF.

This rearrangement joins TRBV10-3 to TRBJ1-1; the D gene is possibly TRBD1 (6 bases). The germline CDR1 and CDR2 sequences are ENHRY and SYGVKD. V was pared by 6 bases and J by 1 base, with 18 bases between. This CDR3 contains 16 residues. The CDR3 is CAIRFHGGAENTEAFF. CDR3 bases: TGTGCCATCAGATTTCATGGGGGCGCGGAGAACACTGAAGCTTTCTTT.

The chain recombines TRBV29-1 with TRBJ2-4, with 7 bases aligning to TRBD2. This CDR3 comprises 12 residues. Germline values: CDR1 SQVTM, CDR2 ANQGSEA. J was trimmed by 5 bases and V by 6 bases; bases with no gene match: 4. The chain's CDR3 is CSVGLAENIQYF. Here the CDR3 DNA reads TGCAGCGTAGGGCTAGCGGAAAACATTCAGTACTTC.

The J gene is TRBJ2-3, the V gene TRBV11-3, with D unresolved. There are 15 residues in the CDR3. The germline V gene encodes CDR1 SGHNT and CDR2 YENEEA. The ends were cut back, 3 bases at V and 1 base at J, with 11 bases in the middle. CDR3 DNA sequence: TGTGCCAGCAGCTTTCCCCCCCCCGGCACAGATACGCAGTATTTT. Amino acid sequence: CASSFPPPGTDTQYF.

This chain uses TRBV6-5 with TRBJ2-3; TRBD2 agrees at 12 bases. The CDR3 is 15 residues long. V gave up 6 bases and J gave up 3 bases; unmatched junction bases: 4. The germline V gene encodes CDR1 MNHEY and CDR2 SVGAGI. The CDR3 is CASSRLAGATDTQYF. In DNA form, the CDR3 reads TGTGCCAGCAGCCGACTAGCGGGAGCGACAGATACGCAGTATTTT.

The CDR3 sequence is CASSDRTSSYEQYF. In DNA form, the CDR3 reads TGCGCCAGCAGTGACAGGACTAGCTCCTACGAGCAGTACTTC. The rearrangement links TRBV10-2 to TRBJ2-7; 7 nucleotides align to TRBD2. Germline values: CDR1 WSHSY, CDR2 SAAADI. The CDR3 has 14 amino acids. Trimming took 3 bases from V and 0 from J; bases not matched to a gene: 2.

This chain links TRBV10-3 with TRBJ2-2; 7 nucleotides match TRBD1. CDR1 is ENHRY and CDR2 is SYGVKD in the germline V gene. J was trimmed by 1 base and V by 10 bases; bases with no gene match: 9. This CDR3 is 15 amino acids long. The CDR3 spells CATDTGAMNTGELFF. The CDR3 coding sequence is TGTGCCACCGATACAGGGGCGATGAACACCGGGGAGCTGTTTTTT.

The chain carries TRBV29-1 and TRBJ2-2, with D perhaps TRBD1 (6 bases). CDR3 length equals 14 residues. CDR1 and CDR2 (germline): SQVTM, ANQGSEA. V gave up 4 bases and J gave up 6 bases, with 15 bases separating them. The CDR3 DNA follows: TGCAGCGTTGGGGGGATTGGGGGCGCCGGGGAGCTGTTTTTT. Its translation: CSVGGIGGAGELFF.

This clone was seen just once. The chain combines TRBV19 with TRBJ2-1, with 15 bases matching TRBD2. This CDR3 is 19 amino acids long. The V gene end was trimmed by 10 bases and the J gene end by 1 base; junction bases not matched to a gene: 14. Germline lookup yields CDR1 LNHDA and CDR2 SQIVND (reference sequence). CDR3 DNA sequence: TGTGCCACCGACCCACGGACTAGCGGGAGGGCCTGGTCCTACAATGAGCAGTTCTTC. This sequence encodes CATDPRTSGRAWSYNEQFF. The complete variable domain, with remaining parts taken from reference TRBV19 and TRBJ2-1, reads DGGITQSPKYLFRKEGQNVTLSCEQNLNHDAMYWYRQDPGQGLRLIYYSQIVNDFQKGDIAEGYSVSREKKESFPLTVTSAQKNPTAFYLCATDPRTSGRAWSYNEQFFGPGTRLTVL.

V gene TRBV7-6 combines with J gene TRBJ1-1, with a weak D call TRBD1 (5 bases). The V end lost 5 bases, the J end lost 3 bases, and 10 bases lay between the germline ends. Per the germline V gene, CDR1 is SGHVS and CDR2 is FNYEAQ. This CDR3 comprises 13 residues. The CDR3 reads CASSLGEDTEAFF. The CDR3 bases are TGTGCCAGCAGCCTAGGGGAGGACACTGAAGCTTTCTTT.

The rearrangement links TRBV4-3 to TRBJ1-4; tentatively, D is TRBD1 (5 bases). The V end was cut by 3 bases, the J end by 4 bases, with 12 bases between. CDR1 and CDR2 from the germline V gene are LGHNA and YSLEER. The CDR3 is made up of 15 amino acids. CDR3 loop: CASSHDSGGNEKLFF. The CDR3, as DNA: TGCGCCAGCAGCCATGACAGCGGGGGTAATGAAAAACTGTTTTTT.

This clone was seen once. The chain carries TRBV6-9 and TRBJ1-3; TRBD1 agrees at 7 bases. Looked up from germline, CDR1 is MNHGY and CDR2 is SVAAGI. Trimming took 9 bases from V and 4 from J; bases not matched to a gene: 6. The CDR3 runs 13 residues. CDR3 region: CARGPGQGNTIYF. The CDR3 coding sequence is TGTGCCAGGGGACCGGGACAGGGAAACACCATATATTTT.

This clone was seen a single time. J is TRBJ2-2 and V is TRBV7-3; 8 positions agree with TRBD2. Germline V lookup: CDR1 SGHTA, CDR2 FQGTGA. V trimming: 5 bases; J trimming: 4 bases; junction bases outside the gene matches: 9. There are 16 residues in the CDR3. The CDR3 DNA reads TGTGCCAGCAGCCCCACCCCCGGGAGGGCCACCGGGGAGCTGTTTTTT. This encodes CASSPTPGRATGELFF. The complete variable domain, with remaining parts taken from reference TRBV7-3 and TRBJ2-2, reads GAGVSQTPSNKVTEKGKYVELRCDPISGHTALYWYRQSLGQGPEFLIYFQGTGAADDSGLPNDRFFAVRPEGSVSTLKIQRTERGDSAVYLCASSPTPGRATGELFFGEGSRLTVL.

The V gene is TRBV27, the J gene TRBJ1-1; no clear D gene. CDR3 length: 16 amino acids. V lost 2 bases and J lost 0, with 13 bases in between. Germline-derived CDR1 and CDR2 are MNHEY and SMNVEV (reference sequence). The CDR3 bases are TGTGCCAGCAGTTTAGGACTACCACCCATGAACACTGAAGCTTTCTTT. Its translation is CASSLGLPPMNTEAFF.

This chain uses TRBV7-2 with TRBJ1-5, with D possibly matching TRBD1 (5 bases). Looked up from germline, CDR1 is SGHTA and CDR2 is FQGNSA. This CDR3 spans 15 amino acids. With 5 bases removed from V and 0 bases from J, the gap between germline ends came to 11 bases. CDR3 region: CASSRGVVSNQPQHF. DNA of the CDR3: TGTGCCAGCAGCCGGGGGGTAGTTAGCAATCAGCCCCAGCATTTT.